The present T cell receptor beta chain was sequenced within a study of T cell repertoires in cytomegalovirus infection. Study information: CMV infection plus the matching HLA type was flagged by public TCR beta signatures. Broader study findings: HLA-C-restricted CMV-specific TCR beta clonotypes were dominant in the ex vivo response.

The length of the CDR3 is 15 residues. Per the germline V gene, CDR1 is LGHNA and CDR2 is YSLEER. As to this clonotype: Antigen unknown. Since a much larger clone is just one base distant, this may be a read error.

TCRdb itself ran the reads through MiXCR, one entry per CDR3 protein. The table shows 45,000 to 55,000 distinct CDR3 sequences, with about 19% occurring only once. This sequence originates from a human donor in good health (CMV status not recorded). Some clones in this sample may be carry-over from other donors' samples. Sequences were derived from CD8+ T cells from cultured PBMCs, sampled from culture after CMV antigen stimulation. The chain links TRBV4-3 to TRBJ2-7, with TRBD2 identical over 10 bases. The CDR3 DNA sequence: TGCGCCAGCAGCCAGGGTAGCGGGGGGCCCTACGAGCGGTACTTC. Protein product: CASSQGSGGPYERYF.